This T cell receptor beta chain was observed in a study of blood T cell repertoires in COVID-19. The wider study: Sites across the United States, Italy and Spain contributed samples from acute and convalescent COVID-19. The cDNA or gDNA used as material had been derived from T cells, B-cell-depleted T cells, or PBMCs.

The CDR3 has 15 residues. Per the original methods: Nucleated cell counts were estimated from reference gene primer amplification. The table came from immunoSEQ multiplex PCR; TCRdb's copy has only in-frame clones and leaves some out. V and J calls and clone size are those listed in that table; D and trimming were worked out from the DNA. The data hold around 100,000 clones, with 87% observed a single time. This rearrangement joins TRBV21-1 to TRBJ2-5; the table's D call, TRBD2, was not checked against the DNA. TRBV21-1 constitutes a pseudogene. The receptor was derived from a human donor in a cohort sampled during active COVID-19. Sample: peripheral blood. The CDR3, as DNA: TGTGCCAGCAGCAAAGACCAGCCTTCGCGGGAGACCCAGTACTTC. Protein product: CASSKDQPSRETQYF.